The 16 T cell receptor beta chains presented below share a single source sample, sequenced in a study of a mutant IDH1 vaccine in newly diagnosed glioma. Data came from immunoSEQ multiplex PCR; TCRdb stores just in-frame clones and leaves some out. The sample lists tens of thousands of clones, more than 70% seen once, with around 4.5% in the top ten. As to time point: baseline, week 1 (first vaccination visit). The treatment denotes: pre-vaccination baseline after standard-of-care therapy. The material sequenced was peripheral blood mononuclear cells (PBMCs), taken from a glioma patient treated with radiotherapy, temozolomide or both. These receptors were taken from a woman under 30 with glioma. Some clones in this sample may be carry-over from other donors' samples.

V gene TRBV5-4 combines with J gene TRBJ2-3; weak D call: TRBD1 (5 bases). The CDR3 spans 15 residues. The V and J ends lost 4 bases and 1 base respectively, with 13 bases between them. Looked up from germline, CDR1 is SGHNT and CDR2 is YYREEE (reference sequence). The CDR3 here is CASSPRGTGTDTQYF. CDR3 bases: TGTGCCAGCAGCCCAAGGGGTACAGGCACAGATACGCAGTATTTT.

The chain is built from TRBV6-5 and TRBJ1-2; D perhaps matches TRBD1 (6 bases). In germline, CDR1 is MNHEY, CDR2 SVGAGI. The V end was cut by 4 bases, the J end by 4 bases, with 19 bases between. This CDR3 has 16 residues. CDR3 bases: TGTGCCAGCAGTTTGGCCCACGGGGGGCTGGGCTATGGCTACACCTTC. It encodes CASSLAHGGLGYGYTF.

The chain joins TRBV5-1 to TRBJ1-1, with 9 bases matching TRBD1. J lost 0 bases, V lost 4 bases, and 4 bases had no gene match. The length of the CDR3 is 15 residues. Germline lookup yields CDR1 SGHRS and CDR2 YFSETQ. CDR3 coding DNA: TGCGCCAGCAGCACGGGACAGGGCCTGAACACTGAAGCTTTCTTT. This codes for CASSTGQGLNTEAFF.

The V gene is TRBV27, the J gene TRBJ2-7; maybe TRBD1 (6 bases). CDR3 length: 14 residues. V lost 3 bases, J lost 7 bases, and 16 bases lay in between. Per germline, CDR1 MNHEY and CDR2 SMNVEV (reference sequence). The CDR3: CASSLDSGFGEQYF. CDR3 coding DNA: TGTGCCAGCAGTTTGGACAGTGGGTTTGGGGAGCAGTACTTC.

J is TRBJ1-2 and V is TRBV4-1, with 10 bases fitting TRBD1. Germline V CDR1 and CDR2: MGHRA, YSYEKL. With V trimmed by 1 base and J by 4 bases, 9 bases remained unmatched. CDR3 length equals 17 residues. The CDR3: CASSQGQGAQSLYGYTF. CDR3 nucleotide sequence: TGCGCCAGCAGCCAAGGACAGGGGGCACAGAGCCTCTATGGCTACACCTTC.

The gene calls are TRBV29-1 and TRBJ2-2, with TRBD1 identical over 10 bases. V trimming: 7 bases; J trimming: 4 bases; junction bases outside the gene matches: 9. The CDR3 is made up of 15 amino acids. Per germline, CDR1 SQVTM and CDR2 ANQGSEA. The CDR3: CSANRDRGLTGELFF. CDR3 sequence (DNA): TGCAGCGCGAACCGGGACAGGGGCCTCACCGGGGAGCTGTTTTTT.

This chain links TRBV19 with TRBJ1-2; the D gene is possibly TRBD1 (6 bases). This CDR3 comprises 15 residues. Per the germline V gene, CDR1 is LNHDA and CDR2 is SQIVND (reference sequence). Trimming stripped 6 bases from V and 4 bases from J, with 18 bases between. The DNA for the CDR3 is TGTGCCAGTAGGAGCTCTACGGGAGGGGGCTATGGCTACACCTTC. This encodes CASRSSTGGGYGYTF.

CDR3: CASSPTSAGELFF. For the CDR3, the DNA is TGTGCCAGCAGCCCAACTAGCGCCGGGGAGCTGTTTTTT. The chain employs TRBV7-3 and TRBJ2-2, with 7 bases fitting TRBD2. Germline V gene data show CDR1 as SGHTA and CDR2 as FQGTGA. V dropped 5 bases and J dropped 6; count of bases not matched to a gene: 3. The CDR3 totals 13 residues. The whole variable domain, filled in from reference TRBV7-3 and TRBJ2-2, reads GAGVSQTPSNKVTEKGKYVELRCDPISGHTALYWYRQSLGQGPEFLIYFQGTGAADDSGLPNDRFFAVRPEGSVSTLKIQRTERGDSAVYLCASSPTSAGELFFGEGSRLTVL.

The genes are TRBV29-1 and TRBJ1-4; 8 bases match TRBD1. Germline CDR1 reads SQVTM; CDR2 reads ANQGSEA. The J segment lost 7 bases and the V segment lost 1 base, leaving 8 bases of the junction unmatched. The CDR3 length is 15 residues. The CDR3 DNA is TGCAGCGTTGAAGGACAGGGGTCCGGCCTTGAAAAACTGTTTTTT. Translation gives CSVEGQGSGLEKLFF.

The V and J genes are TRBV11-2 and TRBJ1-6; TRBD1 might be the D (5 bases). The V gene lost 1 base and the J gene lost 9 bases, with 10 bases spanning the gap. Germline V gives CDR1 SGHAT, CDR2 FQNNGV. This CDR3 is built from 14 residues. DNA for the CDR3: TGTGCCAGCAGCTTAGTCCTTCAGGGTTCACCCCTCCACTTT. Its protein product is CASSLVLQGSPLHF.

The chain uses TRBV12-5 and TRBJ1-1, with unresolved D. The CDR3 runs to 12 residues. CDR1 and CDR2 (germline): LGHNT, FRNRAP. Trimming took off 2 bases at V and 8 bases at J, with 9 bases between the two ends. CDR3 coding DNA: TGTGCTAGTGGTTTGCAGATTCGGGAAGCTTTCTTT. Its protein is CASGLQIREAFF.

In DNA form, the CDR3 reads TGTGCCAGCACCAATATCCGGGACAGCTCCTACGAGCAGTACTTC. It yields the protein CASTNIRDSSYEQYF. The chain employs TRBV6-6 and TRBJ2-7; 7 bases are a match to TRBD1. Germline values: CDR1 MNHNY, CDR2 SVGAGI (reference sequence). The CDR3 is 15 amino acids. V lost 7 bases and J lost 0; bases outside the gene matches: 9.

The J gene is TRBJ1-3, the V gene TRBV30; D possibly corresponds to TRBD1 (5 bases). Trimming pared 2 bases from V and 0 bases from J, leaving 14 bases between. The CDR3 is 16 residues long. Germline V gives CDR1 GTSNPN, CDR2 SVGIG (reference sequence). DNA of the CDR3: TGTGCCTGGAGTAGGGACGACAGAGGCTCTGGAAACACCATATATTTT. Protein sequence: CAWSRDDRGSGNTIYF.

The chain has TRBV19 and TRBJ2-6, with 8 nucleotides matching TRBD2. Germline lookup yields CDR1 LNHDA and CDR2 SQIVND (reference sequence). The CDR3 covers 16 residues. The ends lost 10 bases at V and 3 bases at J; junction bases unmatched: 11. The CDR3 DNA reads TGTGCCACCGCCCCGGGGGGGGCAGGTGGGGCCAACGTCCTGACTTTC. Translating it yields CATAPGGAGGANVLTF.

With respect to this clone: Within the sample, other DNA sequences also encode this same CDR3. The chain combines TRBV27 with TRBJ2-7; 10 bases are shared with TRBD1. This CDR3 has 14 amino acids. Germline CDR1 is MNHEY and CDR2 is SMNVEV (reference sequence). The J segment lost 1 base and the V segment lost 4 bases, leaving 1 base of the junction unmatched. CDR3 protein: CASSWTGGSYEQYF. CDR3 in DNA: TGTGCCAGCAGTTGGACAGGGGGTTCCTACGAGCAGTACTTC.

The chain uses TRBV9 and TRBJ1-2; D is possibly TRBD1 (6 bases). The CDR3 sequence is 14 residues long. The V and J ends lost 4 bases and 5 bases respectively, with 15 bases between them. Germline V gene lookup returns CDR1 SGDLS and CDR2 YYNGEE. CDR3 sequence reads: CASSIKDRNYGYTF. CDR3 in DNA: TGTGCCAGCAGCATAAAAGACAGGAATTATGGCTACACCTTC. The variable domain in full, completed from reference TRBV9 and TRBJ1-2, reads DSGVTQTPKHLITATGQRVTLRCSPRSGDLSVYWYQQSLDQGLQFLIQYYNGEERAKGNILERFSAQQFPDLHSELNLSSLELGDSALYFCASSIKDRNYGYTFGSGTRLTVV.